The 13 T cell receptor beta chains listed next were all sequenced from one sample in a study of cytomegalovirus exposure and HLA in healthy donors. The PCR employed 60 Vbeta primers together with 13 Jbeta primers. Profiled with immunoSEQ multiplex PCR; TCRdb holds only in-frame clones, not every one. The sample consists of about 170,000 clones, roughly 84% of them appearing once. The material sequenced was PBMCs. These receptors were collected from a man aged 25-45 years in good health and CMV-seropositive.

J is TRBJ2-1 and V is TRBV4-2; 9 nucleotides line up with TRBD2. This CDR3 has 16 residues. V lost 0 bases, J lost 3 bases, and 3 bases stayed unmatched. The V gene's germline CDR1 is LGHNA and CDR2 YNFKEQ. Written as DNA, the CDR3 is TGTGCCAGCAGCCAAGAACCGACTAGCGGCTACAATGAGCAGTTCTTC. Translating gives CASSQEPTSGYNEQFF.

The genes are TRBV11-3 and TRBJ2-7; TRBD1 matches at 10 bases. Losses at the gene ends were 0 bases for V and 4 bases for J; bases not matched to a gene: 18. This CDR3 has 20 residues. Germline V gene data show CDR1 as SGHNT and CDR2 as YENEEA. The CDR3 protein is CASSLDRLNEPGQGIYEQYF. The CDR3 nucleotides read TGTGCCAGCAGCTTAGATCGACTCAATGAACCGGGACAGGGGATTTACGAGCAGTACTTC.

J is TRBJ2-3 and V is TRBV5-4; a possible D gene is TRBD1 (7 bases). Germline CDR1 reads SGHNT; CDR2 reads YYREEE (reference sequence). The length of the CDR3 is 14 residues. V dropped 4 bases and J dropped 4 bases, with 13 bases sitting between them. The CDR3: CASSQGGESDTQYF. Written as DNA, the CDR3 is TGTGCCAGCAGCCAGGGGGGCGAGTCAGATACGCAGTATTTT.

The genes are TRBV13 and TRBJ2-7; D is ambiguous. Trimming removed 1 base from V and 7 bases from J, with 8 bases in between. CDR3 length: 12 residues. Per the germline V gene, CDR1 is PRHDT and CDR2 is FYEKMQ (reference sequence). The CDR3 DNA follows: TGTGCCAGCAGCTTAGACAGAAATGAGCAGTACGTC. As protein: CASSLDRNEQYV.

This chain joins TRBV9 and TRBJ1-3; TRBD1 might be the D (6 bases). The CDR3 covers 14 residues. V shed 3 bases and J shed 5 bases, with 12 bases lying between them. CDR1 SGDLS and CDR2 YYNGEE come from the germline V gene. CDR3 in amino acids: CASSGQELRNTIYF. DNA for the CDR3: TGTGCCAGCAGCGGACAGGAGCTCCGAAACACCATATATTTT.

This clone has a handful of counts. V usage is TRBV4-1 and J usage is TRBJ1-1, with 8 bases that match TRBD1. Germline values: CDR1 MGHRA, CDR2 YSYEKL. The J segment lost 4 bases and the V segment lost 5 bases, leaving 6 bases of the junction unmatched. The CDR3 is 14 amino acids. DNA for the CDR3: TGCGCCAGCAGCATACGACAGGGGTTCACTGAAGCTTTCTTT. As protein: CASSIRQGFTEAFF.

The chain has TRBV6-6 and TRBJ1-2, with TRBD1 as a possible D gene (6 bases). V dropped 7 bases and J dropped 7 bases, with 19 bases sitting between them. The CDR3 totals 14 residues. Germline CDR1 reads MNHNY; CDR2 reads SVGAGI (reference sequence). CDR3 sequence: CASTPGFQGRGYTF. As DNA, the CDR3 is TGTGCCAGCACCCCGGGGTTCCAGGGGCGTGGCTACACCTTC.

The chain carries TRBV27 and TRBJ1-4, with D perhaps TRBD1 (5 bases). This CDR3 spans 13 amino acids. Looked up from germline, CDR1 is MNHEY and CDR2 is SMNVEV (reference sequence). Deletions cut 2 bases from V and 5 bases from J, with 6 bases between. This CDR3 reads CASSLRQNEKLFF. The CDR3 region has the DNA TGTGCCAGCAGTTTAAGACAGAATGAAAAACTGTTTTTT.

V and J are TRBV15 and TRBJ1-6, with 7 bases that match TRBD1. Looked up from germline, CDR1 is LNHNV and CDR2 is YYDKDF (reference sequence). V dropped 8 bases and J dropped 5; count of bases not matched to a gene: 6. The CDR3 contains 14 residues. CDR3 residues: CATSRDRDNSPLHF. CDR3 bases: TGTGCCACCTCTCGGGACAGAGATAATTCACCCCTCCACTTT.

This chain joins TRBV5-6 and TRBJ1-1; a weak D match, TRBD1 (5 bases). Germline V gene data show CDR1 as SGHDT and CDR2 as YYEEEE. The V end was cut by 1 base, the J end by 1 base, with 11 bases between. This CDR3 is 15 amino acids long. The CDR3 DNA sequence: TGTGCCAGCAGCTTGATTGGCAGGGCGAACACTGAAGCTTTCTTT. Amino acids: CASSLIGRANTEAFF. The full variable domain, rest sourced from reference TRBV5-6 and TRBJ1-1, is DAGVTQSPTHLIKTRGQQVTLRCSPKSGHDTVSWYQQALGQGPQFIFQYYEEEERQRGNFPDRFSGHQFPNYSSELNVNALLLGDSALYLCASSLIGRANTEAFFGQGTRLTVV.

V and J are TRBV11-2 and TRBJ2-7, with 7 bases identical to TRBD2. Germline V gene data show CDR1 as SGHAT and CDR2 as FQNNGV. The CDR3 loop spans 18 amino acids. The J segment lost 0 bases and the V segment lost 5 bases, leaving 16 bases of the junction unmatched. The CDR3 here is CASSPVGRASGSSYEQYF. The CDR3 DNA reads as TGTGCCAGCAGCCCTGTCGGAAGGGCTAGCGGTAGCTCCTACGAGCAGTACTTC.

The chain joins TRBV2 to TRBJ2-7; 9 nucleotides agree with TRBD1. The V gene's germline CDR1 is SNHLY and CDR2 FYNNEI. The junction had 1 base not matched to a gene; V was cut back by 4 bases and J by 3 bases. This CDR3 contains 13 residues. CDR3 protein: CASSGTGVYEQYV. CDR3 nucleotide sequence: TGTGCCAGCAGTGGGACAGGGGTCTACGAGCAGTACGTC.

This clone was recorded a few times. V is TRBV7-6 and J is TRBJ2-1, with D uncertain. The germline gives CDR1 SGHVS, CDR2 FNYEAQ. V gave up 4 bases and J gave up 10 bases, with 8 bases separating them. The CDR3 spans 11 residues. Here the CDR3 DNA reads TGTGCCAGCAGCTCTGGCGGAGAGCAGTTCTTC. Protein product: CASSSGGEQFF.